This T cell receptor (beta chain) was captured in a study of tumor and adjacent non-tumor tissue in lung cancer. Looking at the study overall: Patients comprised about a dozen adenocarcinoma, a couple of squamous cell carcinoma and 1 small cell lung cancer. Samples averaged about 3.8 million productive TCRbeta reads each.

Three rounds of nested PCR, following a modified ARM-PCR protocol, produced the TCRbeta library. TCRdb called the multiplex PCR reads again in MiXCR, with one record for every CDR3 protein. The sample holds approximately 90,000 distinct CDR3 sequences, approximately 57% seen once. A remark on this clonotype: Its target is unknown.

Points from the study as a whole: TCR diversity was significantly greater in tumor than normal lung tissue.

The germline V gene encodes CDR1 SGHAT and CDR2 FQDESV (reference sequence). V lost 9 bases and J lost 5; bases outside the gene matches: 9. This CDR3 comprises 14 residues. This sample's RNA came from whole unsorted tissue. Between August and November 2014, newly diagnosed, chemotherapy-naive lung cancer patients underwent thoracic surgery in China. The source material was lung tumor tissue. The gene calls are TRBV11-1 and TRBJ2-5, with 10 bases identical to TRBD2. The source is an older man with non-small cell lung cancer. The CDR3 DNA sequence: TGTGCCAGGCGTAATCCACTAGCGGGGGAGACCCAGTACTTC. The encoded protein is CARRNPLAGETQYF.